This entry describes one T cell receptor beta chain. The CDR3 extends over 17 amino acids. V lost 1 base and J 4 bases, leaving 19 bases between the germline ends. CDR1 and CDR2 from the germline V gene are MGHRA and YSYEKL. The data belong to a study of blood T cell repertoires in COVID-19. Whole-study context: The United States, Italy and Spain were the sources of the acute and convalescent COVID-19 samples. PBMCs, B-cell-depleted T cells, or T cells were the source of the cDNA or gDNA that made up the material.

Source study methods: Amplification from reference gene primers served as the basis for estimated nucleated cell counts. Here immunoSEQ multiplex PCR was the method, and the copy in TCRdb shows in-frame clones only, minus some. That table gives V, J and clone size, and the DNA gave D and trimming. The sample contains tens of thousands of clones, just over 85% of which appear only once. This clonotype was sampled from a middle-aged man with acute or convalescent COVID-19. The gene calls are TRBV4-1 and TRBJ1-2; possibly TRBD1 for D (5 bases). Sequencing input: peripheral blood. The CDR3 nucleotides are TGCGCCAGCAGCCAAGTCTTCCGGGGGGAAGATTCCTATGGCTACACCTTC. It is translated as CASSQVFRGEDSYGYTF.